A selection of T cell receptor beta chains follows, all from one sample in a study of blood T cell repertoires in COVID-19. Sequencing was performed with immunoSEQ multiplex PCR; in TCRdb, only in-frame clones are kept and a portion is missing. The table has some 150,000 clones, around four fifths seen once. Sequencing input: PBMCs or T cells enriched from blood (not recorded which). The source is a woman aged 50 to 65 in a cohort exposed to, infected with or recovered from COVID-19 (not recorded which). CDR3s include the opening cysteine and the closing phenylalanine or tryptophan. The order of the fields is clone size, J gene, D gene, V gene, CDR3 DNA, CDR3 protein. A D gene is named only where the DNA matches it firmly. Clone size is stated in some rows and not others, as once, few, many or a class when expanded.

>NA|TRBJ2-1|TRBD1|TRBV11-2
TGTGCCAGCAGCGAGCCGGGACAGCCCATTGGTAAAAGTGAGCAGTTCTTC
CASSEPGQPIGKSEQFF
>NA|TRBJ2-5|TRBD2|TRBV27
TGTGCCAGCAGTTTAGGCGGGAGTGGAGAGACCCAGTACTTC
CASSLGGSGETQYF
>few|TRBJ1-6|NA|TRBV6-5
TGTGCCAGCAGTTACTTCGGCAGGGGTCACTCACCCCTCCACTTT
CASSYFGRGHSPLHF
>NA|TRBJ1-5|TRBD1|TRBV6-4
TGTGCCAGCAGTCGGGACAGGGGGCGAAACAATCAGCCCCAGCATTTT
CASSRDRGRNNQPQHF
>NA|TRBJ1-1|TRBD1|TRBV10-3
TGTGCCATCAGTGAGTCGGGACAGTTCGCTGAAGCTTTCTTT
CAISESGQFAEAFF
>NA|TRBJ1-5|NA|TRBV30
TGTGCCTGGAGTGGGAGGGGCAATCAGCCCCAGCATTTT
CAWSGRGNQPQHF
>NA|TRBJ2-3|NA|TRBV5-4
TGTGCCAGCAGCCAGTCCCCACGAAATACGCAGTATTTT
CASSQSPRNTQYF
>NA|TRBJ2-1|TRBD2|TRBV7-2
TGTGCCAGCAGCTTAGTCGCTAGCGGGACCGTTAATGAGCAGTTCTTC
CASSLVASGTVNEQFF
>once|TRBJ1-5|NA|TRBV6-2/TRBV6-3
TGTGCCAGCAGTCAAGGAGTATGGGGCAATCAGCCCCAGCATTTT
CASSQGVWGNQPQHF
>NA|TRBJ2-1|NA|TRBV11-2
TGTGCCAGCAGCTACCCACAGAACCCCTCCTACAATGAGCAGTTCTTC
CASSYPQNPSYNEQFF
>NA|TRBJ2-7|NA|TRBV5-1
TGCGCCAGCGCCAACGGGGGAACCTACGAGCAGTACTTC
CASANGGTYEQYF
>NA|TRBJ2-2|NA|TRBV28
TGTGCCAGCAGAGACAGGCCAGCGAACACCGGGGAGCTGTTTTTT
CASRDRPANTGELFF
>NA|TRBJ2-1|NA|TRBV27
TGTGCCAGCAGTTATCTTCAGGGCTCCTACAATGAGCAGTTCTTC
CASSYLQGSYNEQFF
>NA|TRBJ2-4|TRBD2|TRBV19
TGTGCCAGTAGTACTAGCGGGAGGGCCGATGAGGCCAAAAACATTCAGTACTTC
CASSTSGRADEAKNIQYF
>few|TRBJ2-1|NA|TRBV2
TGTGCCAGCGATGTCCGGTACAATGAGCAGTTCTTC
CASDVRYNEQFF
>NA|TRBJ2-1|TRBD1|TRBV11-3
TGTGCCAGCAGCTTAGATGGGACAGGGGGGCAGTTCTTC
CASSLDGTGGQFF
>NA|TRBJ1-3|TRBD1|TRBV4-3
TGCGCCAGCAGCCAAACGACAGGGGTAGGAAACACCATATATTTT
CASSQTTGVGNTIYF
>NA|TRBJ2-1|TRBD1|TRBV24-1
TGTGCCACCAGTGATCGGACAGGAAGAAACAATGAGCAGTTCTTC
CATSDRTGRNNEQFF
>NA|TRBJ2-7|NA|TRBV4-1
TGCGCCAGCAGCCACCATCTTGCCCTAAGGGAGGCCGAACCCCGGGAGCAGTACTTC
CASSHHLALREAEPREQYF
>NA|TRBJ2-5|TRBD1|TRBV12-5
TGTGCTAGTGGTTCGGACAGGGGAGAGACCCAGTACTTC
CASGSDRGETQYF